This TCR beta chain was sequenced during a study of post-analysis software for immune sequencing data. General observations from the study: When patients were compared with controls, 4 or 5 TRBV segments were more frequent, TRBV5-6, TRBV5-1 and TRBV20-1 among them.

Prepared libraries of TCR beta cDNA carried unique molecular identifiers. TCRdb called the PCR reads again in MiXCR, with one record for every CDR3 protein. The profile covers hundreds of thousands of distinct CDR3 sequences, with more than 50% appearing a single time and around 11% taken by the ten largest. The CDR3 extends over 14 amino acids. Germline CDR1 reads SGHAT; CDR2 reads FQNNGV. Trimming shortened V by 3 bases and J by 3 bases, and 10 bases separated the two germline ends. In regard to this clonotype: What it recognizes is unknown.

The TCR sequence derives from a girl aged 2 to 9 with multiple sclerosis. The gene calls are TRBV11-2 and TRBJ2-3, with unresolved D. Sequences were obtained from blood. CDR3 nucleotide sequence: TGTGCCAGCAGCTTTCGGACCTTTACAGATACGCAGTATTTT. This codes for CASSFRTFTDTQYF.